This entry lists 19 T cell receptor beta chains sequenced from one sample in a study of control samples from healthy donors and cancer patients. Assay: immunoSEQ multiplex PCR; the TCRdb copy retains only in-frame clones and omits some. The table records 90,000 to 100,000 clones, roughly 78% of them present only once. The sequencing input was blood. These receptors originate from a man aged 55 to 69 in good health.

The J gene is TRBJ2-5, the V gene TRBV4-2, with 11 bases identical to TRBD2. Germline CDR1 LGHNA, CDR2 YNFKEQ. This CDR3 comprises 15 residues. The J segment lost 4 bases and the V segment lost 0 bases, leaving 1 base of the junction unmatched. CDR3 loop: CASSQDGTSGETQYF. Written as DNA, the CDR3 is TGTGCCAGCAGCCAAGATGGGACTAGCGGAGAGACCCAGTACTTC.

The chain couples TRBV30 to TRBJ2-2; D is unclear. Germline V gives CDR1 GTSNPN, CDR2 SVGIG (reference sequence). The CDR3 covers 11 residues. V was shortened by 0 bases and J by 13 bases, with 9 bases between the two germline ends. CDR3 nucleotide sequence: TGTGCCTGGAGTGTAACGGTCGGGCTGTTTTTT. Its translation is CAWSVTVGLFF.

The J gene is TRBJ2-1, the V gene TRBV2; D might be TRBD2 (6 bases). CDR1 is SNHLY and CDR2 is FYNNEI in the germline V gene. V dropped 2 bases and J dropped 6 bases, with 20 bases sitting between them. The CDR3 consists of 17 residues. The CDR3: CASSEKVSGGAFNEQFF. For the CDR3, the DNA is TGTGCCAGCAGTGAAAAGGTTTCAGGAGGGGCCTTCAATGAGCAGTTCTTC.

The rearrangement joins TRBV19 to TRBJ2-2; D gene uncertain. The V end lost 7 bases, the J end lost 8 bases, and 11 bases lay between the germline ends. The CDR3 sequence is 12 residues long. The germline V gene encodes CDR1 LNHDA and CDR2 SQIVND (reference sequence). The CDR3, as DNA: TGTGCCAGTACCCCCCTGCGGGGGGAGCTGTTTTTT. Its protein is CASTPLRGELFF. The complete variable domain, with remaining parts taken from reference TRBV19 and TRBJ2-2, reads DGGITQSPKYLFRKEGQNVTLSCEQNLNHDAMYWYRQDPGQGLRLIYYSQIVNDFQKGDIAEGYSVSREKKESFPLTVTSAQKNPTAFYLCASTPLRGELFFGEGSRLTVL.

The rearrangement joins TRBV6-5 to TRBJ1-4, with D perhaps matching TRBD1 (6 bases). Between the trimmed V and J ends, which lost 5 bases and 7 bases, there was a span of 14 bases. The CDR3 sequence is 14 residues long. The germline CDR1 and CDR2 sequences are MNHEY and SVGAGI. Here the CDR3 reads CASSHREDPEKLFF. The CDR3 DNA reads TGTGCCAGCAGTCACAGGGAGGACCCTGAAAAACTGTTTTTT.

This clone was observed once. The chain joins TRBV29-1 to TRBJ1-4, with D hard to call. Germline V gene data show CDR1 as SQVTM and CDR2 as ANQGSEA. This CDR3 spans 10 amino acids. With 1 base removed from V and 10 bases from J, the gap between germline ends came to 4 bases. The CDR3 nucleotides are TGCAGCGTTGAAGTGGGAAAACTGTTTTTT. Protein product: CSVEVGKLFF.

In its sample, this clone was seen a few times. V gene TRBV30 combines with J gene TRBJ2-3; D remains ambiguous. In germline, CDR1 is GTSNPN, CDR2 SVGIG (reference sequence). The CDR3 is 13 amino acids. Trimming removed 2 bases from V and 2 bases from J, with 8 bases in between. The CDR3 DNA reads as TGTGCCTGGAGTATGCAAGCCACAGATACGCAGTATTTT. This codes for CAWSMQATDTQYF.

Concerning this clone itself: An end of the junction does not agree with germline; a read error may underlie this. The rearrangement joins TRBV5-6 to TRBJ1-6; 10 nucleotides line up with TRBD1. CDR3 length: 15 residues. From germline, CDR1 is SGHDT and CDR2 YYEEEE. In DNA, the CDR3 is TGTGCCAGCAGCTCCCGGGACAGGGGTAATGCACCCCTCCACTTT. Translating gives CASSSRDRGNAPLHF.

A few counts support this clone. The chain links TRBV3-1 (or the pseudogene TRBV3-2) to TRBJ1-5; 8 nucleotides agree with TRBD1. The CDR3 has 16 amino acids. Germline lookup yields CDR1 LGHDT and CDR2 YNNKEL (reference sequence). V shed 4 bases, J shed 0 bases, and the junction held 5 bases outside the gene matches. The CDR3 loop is CASSLKGQGSNQPQHF. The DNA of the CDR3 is TGTGCCAGCAGCCTCAAAGGACAGGGTAGCAATCAGCCCCAGCATTTT.

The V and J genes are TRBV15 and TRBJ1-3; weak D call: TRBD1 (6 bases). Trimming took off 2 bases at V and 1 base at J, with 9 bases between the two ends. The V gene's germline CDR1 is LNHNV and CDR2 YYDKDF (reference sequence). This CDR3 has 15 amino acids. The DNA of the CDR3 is TGTGCCACCAGCAGAACAGGGATTTCTGGAAACACCATATATTTT. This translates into CATSRTGISGNTIYF.

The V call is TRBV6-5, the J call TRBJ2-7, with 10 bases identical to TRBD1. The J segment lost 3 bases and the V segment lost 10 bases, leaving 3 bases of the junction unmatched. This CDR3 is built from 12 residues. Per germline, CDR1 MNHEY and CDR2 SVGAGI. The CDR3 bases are TGTGCCACTGGGGACAGGGGCTACGAGCAGTACTTC. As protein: CATGDRGYEQYF.

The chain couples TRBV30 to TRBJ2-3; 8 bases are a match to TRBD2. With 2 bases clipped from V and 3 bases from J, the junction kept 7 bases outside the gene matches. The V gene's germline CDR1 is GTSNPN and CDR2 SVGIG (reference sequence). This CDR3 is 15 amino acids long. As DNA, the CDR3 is TGTGCCTGGAGTCCCAAGCGGGAGAGGACAGATACGCAGTATTTT. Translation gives CAWSPKRERTDTQYF.

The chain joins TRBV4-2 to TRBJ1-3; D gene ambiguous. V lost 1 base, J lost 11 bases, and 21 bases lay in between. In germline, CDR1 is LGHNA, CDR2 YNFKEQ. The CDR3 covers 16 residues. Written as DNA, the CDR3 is TGTGCCAGCAGCCAAGTTGCACTAGCGGGAGTGGAGGCCATATATTTT. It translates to CASSQVALAGVEAIYF.

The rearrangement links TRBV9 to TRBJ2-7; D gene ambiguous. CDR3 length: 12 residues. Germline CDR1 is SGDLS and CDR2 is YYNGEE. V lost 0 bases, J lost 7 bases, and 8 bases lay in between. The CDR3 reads CASSVGAGEQYF. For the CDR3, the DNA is TGTGCCAGCAGCGTAGGTGCCGGGGAGCAGTACTTC.

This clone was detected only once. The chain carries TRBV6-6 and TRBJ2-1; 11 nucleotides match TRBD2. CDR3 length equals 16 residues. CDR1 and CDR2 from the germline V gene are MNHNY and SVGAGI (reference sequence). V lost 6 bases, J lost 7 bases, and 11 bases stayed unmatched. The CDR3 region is CASSPRGGLAANEQFF. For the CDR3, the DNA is TGTGCCAGCAGCCCCAGGGGGGGACTAGCGGCGAATGAGCAGTTCTTC.

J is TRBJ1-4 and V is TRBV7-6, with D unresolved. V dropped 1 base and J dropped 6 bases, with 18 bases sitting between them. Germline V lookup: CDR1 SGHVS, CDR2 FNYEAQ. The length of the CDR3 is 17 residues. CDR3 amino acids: CASSLGHLGSGYEKLFF. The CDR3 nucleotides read TGTGCCAGCAGCTTAGGTCACTTGGGTTCGGGGTATGAAAAACTGTTTTTT.

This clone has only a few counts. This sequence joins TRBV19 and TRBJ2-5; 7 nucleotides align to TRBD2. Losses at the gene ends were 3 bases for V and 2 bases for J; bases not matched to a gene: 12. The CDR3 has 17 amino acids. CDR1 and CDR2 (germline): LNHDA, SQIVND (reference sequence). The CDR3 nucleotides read TGTGCCAGTAGTATCGGACTAGGAGGTCCTGGGCAAGAGACCCAGTACTTC. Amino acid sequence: CASSIGLGGPGQETQYF.

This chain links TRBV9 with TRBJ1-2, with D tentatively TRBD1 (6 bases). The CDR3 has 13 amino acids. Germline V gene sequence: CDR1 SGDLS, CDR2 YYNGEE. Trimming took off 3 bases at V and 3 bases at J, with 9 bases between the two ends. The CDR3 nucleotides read TGTGCCAGCAGCGCACAGGGTTACTATGGCTACACCTTC. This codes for CASSAQGYYGYTF. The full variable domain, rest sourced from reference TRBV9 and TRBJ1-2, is DSGVTQTPKHLITATGQRVTLRCSPRSGDLSVYWYQQSLDQGLQFLIQYYNGEERAKGNILERFSAQQFPDLHSELNLSSLELGDSALYFCASSAQGYYGYTFGSGTRLTVV.

CDR3 region: CAIPGLAGYEQYF. In DNA, the CDR3 is TGTGCCATCCCAGGACTAGCGGGTTACGAGCAGTACTTC. The rearrangement links TRBV6-5 to TRBJ2-7, with TRBD2 matching 11 bases. Germline V gene data show CDR1 as MNHEY and CDR2 as SVGAGI. V shed 10 bases, J shed 4 bases, and the junction held 6 bases outside the gene matches. The CDR3 contains 13 residues.